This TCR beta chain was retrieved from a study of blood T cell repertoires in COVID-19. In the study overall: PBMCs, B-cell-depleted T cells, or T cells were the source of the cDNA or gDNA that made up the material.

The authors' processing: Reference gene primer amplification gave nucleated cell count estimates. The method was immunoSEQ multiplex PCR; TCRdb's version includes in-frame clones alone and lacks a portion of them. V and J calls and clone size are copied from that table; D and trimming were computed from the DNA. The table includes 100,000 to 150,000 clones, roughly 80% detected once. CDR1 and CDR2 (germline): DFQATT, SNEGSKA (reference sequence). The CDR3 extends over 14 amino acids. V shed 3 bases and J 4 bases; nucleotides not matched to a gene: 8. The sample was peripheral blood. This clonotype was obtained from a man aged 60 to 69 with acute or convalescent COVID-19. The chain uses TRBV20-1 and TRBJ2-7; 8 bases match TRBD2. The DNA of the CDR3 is TGCAGTGCTAGTCTCCGGGGGGGGCTGTACGAGCAGTACTTC. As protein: CSASLRGGLYEQYF.